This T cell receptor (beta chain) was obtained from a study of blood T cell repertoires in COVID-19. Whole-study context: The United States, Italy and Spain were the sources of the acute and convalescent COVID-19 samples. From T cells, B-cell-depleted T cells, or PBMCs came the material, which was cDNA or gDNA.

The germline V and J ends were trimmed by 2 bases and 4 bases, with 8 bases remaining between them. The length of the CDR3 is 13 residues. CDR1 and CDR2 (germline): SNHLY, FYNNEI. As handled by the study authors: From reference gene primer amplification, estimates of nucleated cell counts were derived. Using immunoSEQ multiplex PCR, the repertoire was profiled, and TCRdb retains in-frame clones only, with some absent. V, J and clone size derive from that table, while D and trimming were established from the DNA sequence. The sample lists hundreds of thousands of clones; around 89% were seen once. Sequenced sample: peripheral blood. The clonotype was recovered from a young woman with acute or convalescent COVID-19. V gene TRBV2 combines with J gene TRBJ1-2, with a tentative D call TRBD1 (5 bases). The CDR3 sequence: CASSESGGYGYTF. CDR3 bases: TGTGCCAGCAGTGAATCCGGGGGCTATGGCTACACCTTC.